A selection of T cell receptor beta chains follows, all from one sample in a study of vaccination effects on CD4 cells after COVID-19. These receptors have no known antigen. Libraries were prepared by immunoSEQ multiplex PCR; TCRdb keeps only in-frame clonotypes and omits some of them. Among nearly 30,000 clones, 74% were seen once, and the ten largest hold 15% to 20%. Material: CD4+ T cells from PBMCs cultured with HCoV-OC43 spike peptides, obtained after COVID-19 vaccination. The source is a human donor who received a COVID-19 vaccine. Both conserved end residues are part of each CDR3. The D gene is left open where the match is weak. The size field is filled for only some rows; it gives once, few, many or a size class.

D gene: TRBD2
V gene: TRBV29-1
J gene: TRBJ2-7
clone size: -
CDR3 protein: CSVKSVSGRNSYEQYF
CDR3 DNA: TGCAGCGTTAAATCGGTTAGCGGGAGAAACTCCTACGAGCAGTACTTC

D gene: -
V gene: TRBV5-4
J gene: TRBJ1-6
clone size: -
CDR3 protein: CASSLVQGTNSPLHF
CDR3 DNA: TGTGCCAGCAGCTTGGTACAGGGAACTAATTCACCCCTCCACTTT

D gene: -
V gene: TRBV19
J gene: TRBJ1-1
clone size: few
CDR3 protein: CASSIRTGDTEAFF
CDR3 DNA: TGTGCCAGTAGTATCAGGACGGGGGACACTGAAGCTTTCTTT

D gene: -
V gene: TRBV6-1
J gene: TRBJ1-1
clone size: few
CDR3 protein: CASSDPAREAFF
CDR3 DNA: TGTGCCAGCAGTGACCCTGCTCGTGAGGCTTTCTTT

D gene: -
V gene: TRBV18
J gene: TRBJ2-2
clone size: -
CDR3 protein: CASSPQGVLTTGELFF
CDR3 DNA: TGTGCCAGCTCACCTCAGGGTGTCCTAACTACCGGGGAGCTGTTTTTT

D gene: -
V gene: TRBV5-6
J gene: TRBJ1-2
clone size: -
CDR3 protein: CASSLGLGVYGYTF
CDR3 DNA: TGTGCCAGCAGCTTGGGATTGGGAGTATATGGCTACACCTTC

D gene: -
V gene: TRBV5-8
J gene: TRBJ2-1
clone size: -
CDR3 protein: CASRNRASGNEQFF
CDR3 DNA: TGTGCCAGCAGGAACAGGGCCTCCGGCAATGAGCAGTTCTTC

D gene: -
V gene: TRBV12-1
J gene: TRBJ2-6
clone size: -
CDR3 protein: CASSLSRGTSGANVLTF
CDR3 DNA: TGTGCCAGCAGCCTCAGTAGAGGTACCTCTGGGGCCAACGTCCTGACTTTC

D gene: TRBD2
V gene: TRBV18
J gene: TRBJ2-7
clone size: -
CDR3 protein: CASSPLVGGINSYEQYF
CDR3 DNA: TGTGCCAGCTCACCACTAGTGGGGGGGATTAACTCCTACGAGCAGTACTTC

D gene: -
V gene: TRBV11-3
J gene: TRBJ2-1
clone size: few
CDR3 protein: CASSLESRSSYNEQFF
CDR3 DNA: TGTGCCAGCAGCTTAGAGAGTCGGAGCTCCTACAATGAGCAGTTCTTC

D gene: -
V gene: TRBV4-1
J gene: TRBJ1-5
clone size: -
CDR3 protein: CASSQAGDQPQHF
CDR3 DNA: TGCGCCAGCAGCCAAGCAGGGGATCAGCCCCAGCATTTT

D gene: TRBD1
V gene: TRBV19
J gene: TRBJ2-7
clone size: -
CDR3 protein: CASSNKGQGGYEQYF
CDR3 DNA: TGTGCCAGTAGTAACAAGGGACAGGGGGGCTACGAGCAGTACTTC

D gene: -
V gene: TRBV14
J gene: TRBJ2-7
clone size: -
CDR3 protein: CASSQDLNRGKQYF
CDR3 DNA: TGTGCCAGCAGCCAAGATCTCAACAGAGGGAAGCAGTACTTC

D gene: -
V gene: TRBV1
J gene: TRBJ1-1
clone size: -
CDR3 protein: CTSSQHRALCTEAFF
CDR3 DNA: TGCACCAGCAGCCAACACAGGGCTTTATGCACTGAAGCTTTCTTT

D gene: TRBD1
V gene: TRBV29-1
J gene: TRBJ2-5
clone size: few
CDR3 protein: CSVLKTGPGETQYF
CDR3 DNA: TGCAGCGTTCTCAAGACAGGGCCGGGGGAGACCCAGTACTTC

D gene: TRBD2
V gene: TRBV6-4
J gene: TRBJ2-1
clone size: -
CDR3 protein: CASSFEAGDTSYNEQFF
CDR3 DNA: TGTGCCAGCTCATTTGAAGCGGGAGATACCTCCTACAATGAGCAGTTCTTC

D gene: TRBD1
V gene: TRBV19
J gene: TRBJ1-2
clone size: -
CDR3 protein: CASRDRGRGGNGYTF
CDR3 DNA: TGTGCCAGTCGGGACAGGGGGCGCGGTGGGAATGGCTACACCTTC

D gene: -
V gene: TRBV6-1
J gene: TRBJ2-2
clone size: -
CDR3 protein: CASSEAGGVGNTGELFF
CDR3 DNA: TGTGCCAGCAGTGAAGCCGGTGGGGTGGGGAACACCGGGGAGCTGTTTTTT

D gene: TRBD2
V gene: TRBV19
J gene: TRBJ2-5
clone size: -
CDR3 protein: CASSIGATSGGNQETQYF
CDR3 DNA: TGTGCCAGTAGTATAGGCGCGACTAGCGGGGGAAACCAAGAGACCCAGTACTTC

D gene: -
V gene: TRBV5-1
J gene: TRBJ1-1
clone size: -
CDR3 protein: CASSLDGQPNTEAFF
CDR3 DNA: TGCGCCAGCAGCTTGGATGGACAGCCGAACACTGAAGCTTTCTTT

D gene: -
V gene: TRBV19
J gene: TRBJ1-1
clone size: -
CDR3 protein: CASSIGANTEAFF
CDR3 DNA: TGTGCCAGTAGTATCGGTGCGAACACTGAAGCTTTCTTT

D gene: TRBD1
V gene: TRBV11-1
J gene: TRBJ1-2
clone size: few
CDR3 protein: CASSPDRESGYTF
CDR3 DNA: TGTGCCAGCAGCCCCGACAGGGAGTCTGGCTACACCTTC

D gene: TRBD1
V gene: TRBV11-3
J gene: TRBJ2-5
clone size: -
CDR3 protein: CASSSLVYGQGGEETQYF
CDR3 DNA: TGTGCCAGCAGCTCTTTAGTCTATGGACAGGGGGGAGAGGAGACCCAGTACTTC

D gene: TRBD1
V gene: TRBV4-1
J gene: TRBJ1-1
clone size: -
CDR3 protein: CASGNRGKAFF
CDR3 DNA: TGCGCCAGCGGCAACAGGGGAAAAGCTTTCTTT

D gene: TRBD1
V gene: TRBV5-1
J gene: TRBJ2-1
clone size: -
CDR3 protein: CASSLRLDRGNEQFF
CDR3 DNA: TGCGCCAGCAGCTTGAGACTAGACAGGGGCAATGAGCAGTTCTTC

D gene: -
V gene: TRBV21-1
J gene: TRBJ2-1
clone size: -
CDR3 protein: CASSKAYSGGLYNEQFF
CDR3 DNA: TGTGCCAGCAGCAAAGCGTACTCGGGAGGCCTCTACAATGAGCAGTTCTTC

D gene: -
V gene: TRBV29-1
J gene: TRBJ1-1
clone size: -
CDR3 protein: CSAGEAEAFF
CDR3 DNA: TGCAGCGCTGGGGAGGCTGAAGCTTTCTTT

D gene: -
V gene: TRBV19
J gene: TRBJ2-5
clone size: -
CDR3 protein: CASKVWGQETQYF
CDR3 DNA: TGTGCCAGTAAAGTTTGGGGCCAAGAGACCCAGTACTTC

D gene: -
V gene: TRBV7-9
J gene: TRBJ2-3
clone size: -
CDR3 protein: CASSLAVSTDTQYF
CDR3 DNA: TGTGCCAGCAGCTTAGCGGTCTCTACAGATACGCAGTATTTT

D gene: -
V gene: TRBV5-4
J gene: TRBJ1-6
clone size: -
CDR3 protein: CASSFGQPNSPLHF
CDR3 DNA: TGTGCCAGCAGCTTCGGACAGCCTAATTCACCCCTCCACTTT

D gene: TRBD1
V gene: TRBV4-1
J gene: TRBJ1-6
clone size: -
CDR3 protein: CASSQVGTGINSPLHF
CDR3 DNA: TGCGCCAGCAGCCAAGTTGGGACAGGGATTAATTCACCCCTCCACTTT

D gene: -
V gene: TRBV15
J gene: TRBJ2-7
clone size: -
CDR3 protein: CATSLSGTYEQYF
CDR3 DNA: TGTGCCACCAGCCTGAGTGGGACCTACGAGCAGTACTTC

D gene: -
V gene: TRBV6-5
J gene: TRBJ1-2
clone size: -
CDR3 protein: CASNIFGELQGYTF
CDR3 DNA: TGTGCCAGCAATATATTCGGAGAATTGCAAGGCTACACCTTC

D gene: -
V gene: TRBV3-1/TRBV3-2
J gene: TRBJ2-7
clone size: -
CDR3 protein: CASSQVSGSEQYF
CDR3 DNA: TGTGCCAGCAGCCAAGTCTCAGGTAGTGAGCAGTACTTC

D gene: -
V gene: TRBV18
J gene: TRBJ2-7
clone size: -
CDR3 protein: CASARDSDSYEQYF
CDR3 DNA: TGTGCCAGCGCACGGGACTCCGATTCCTACGAGCAGTACTTC

D gene: -
V gene: TRBV5-4
J gene: TRBJ1-5
clone size: -
CDR3 protein: CASSVDSGNQPQHF
CDR3 DNA: TGTGCCAGCAGCGTGGACAGCGGCAATCAGCCCCAGCATTTT

D gene: TRBD2
V gene: TRBV5-1
J gene: TRBJ2-1
clone size: -
CDR3 protein: CASSSRTSGSYNEQFF
CDR3 DNA: TGCGCCAGCAGCTCAAGAACTAGCGGGAGTTACAATGAGCAGTTCTTC

D gene: -
V gene: TRBV2
J gene: TRBJ1-1
clone size: -
CDR3 protein: CASNRGSNTEAFF
CDR3 DNA: TGTGCCAGTAATAGGGGGTCTAACACTGAAGCTTTCTTT

D gene: TRBD1
V gene: TRBV12-3/TRBV12-4
J gene: TRBJ1-1
clone size: -
CDR3 protein: CASRLGTGGAFF
CDR3 DNA: TGTGCCAGCCGGTTAGGGACAGGGGGAGCTTTCTTT

D gene: TRBD1
V gene: TRBV19
J gene: TRBJ1-5
clone size: -
CDR3 protein: CASTAQGLGNQPQHF
CDR3 DNA: TGTGCCAGCACCGCACAGGGGTTGGGCAATCAGCCCCAGCATTTT

D gene: TRBD2
V gene: TRBV6-6
J gene: TRBJ2-1
clone size: -
CDR3 protein: CASSRDGTIPSHNEQFF
CDR3 DNA: TGTGCCAGCAGCCGAGATGGGACTATTCCCTCCCACAATGAGCAGTTCTTC

D gene: -
V gene: TRBV7-9
J gene: TRBJ2-2
clone size: -
CDR3 protein: CASSRQINTGELFF
CDR3 DNA: TGTGCCAGCAGCCGACAGATAAACACCGGGGAGCTGTTTTTT

D gene: TRBD1
V gene: TRBV12-3/TRBV12-4
J gene: TRBJ2-7
clone size: -
CDR3 protein: CASSRDRVGEQYF
CDR3 DNA: TGTGCCAGCAGTCGGGACAGGGTAGGAGAGCAGTACTTC

D gene: TRBD2
V gene: TRBV7-9
J gene: TRBJ2-3
clone size: once
CDR3 protein: CASSSSTSSVDTQYF
CDR3 DNA: TGTGCCAGCAGTTCCTCGACTAGCTCGGTAGATACGCAGTATTTT

D gene: -
V gene: TRBV11-2
J gene: TRBJ2-1
clone size: -
CDR3 protein: CASSLESEWYNEQFF
CDR3 DNA: TGTGCCAGCAGCTTAGAGTCCGAGTGGTACAATGAGCAGTTCTTC

D gene: TRBD1
V gene: TRBV11-2
J gene: TRBJ2-7
clone size: -
CDR3 protein: CASSLGQGETYEQYF
CDR3 DNA: TGTGCCAGCAGCTTAGGACAGGGGGAGACCTACGAGCAGTACTTC

D gene: -
V gene: TRBV18
J gene: TRBJ1-6
clone size: -
CDR3 protein: CASSQDSDSPLHF
CDR3 DNA: TGTGCCAGCTCACAGGATTCTGATTCACCCCTCCACTTT

D gene: TRBD2
V gene: TRBV5-1
J gene: TRBJ2-1
clone size: -
CDR3 protein: CASRSGGAHNEQFF
CDR3 DNA: TGCGCCAGCAGGAGCGGGGGGGCCCACAATGAGCAGTTCTTC

D gene: -
V gene: TRBV2
J gene: TRBJ1-5
clone size: -
CDR3 protein: CASSEVYNQPQHF
CDR3 DNA: TGTGCCAGCAGTGAGGTTTACAATCAGCCCCAGCATTTT

D gene: TRBD1
V gene: TRBV9
J gene: TRBJ2-4
clone size: few
CDR3 protein: CASSLRTGFDIQYF
CDR3 DNA: TGTGCCAGCAGCCTAAGGACAGGTTTTGACATTCAGTACTTC